Listed below are T cell receptor beta chains from one sample, sequenced in a study of T-cell reconstitution after alpha-beta-depleted transplantation in children. TCRdb recomputed calls from the PCR reads with MiXCR, one row per CDR3 protein. The data contain about 300,000 distinct CDR3 sequences, about 7.3% of them singletons. Sequenced material: peripheral blood, taken 360 days after TCRalphabeta/CD19-depleted stem cell transplant. The receptors were sampled from a female patient aged 2-9 years who had a stem cell transplant for Fanconi anemia, so the T cells may come from the graft donor. Each CDR3 is given with its conserved first and last residue. Fields, in order: CDR3 protein, CDR3 DNA, J gene, clone size, V gene, D gene, CDR3 length. D genes are given only for firm matches. For some rows the clone size is stated as once, few or many, or as a class when expanded; others skip it.

CDR3aa: CASRSAGGSYEQYF
CDR3nt: TGTGCCAGCAGGTCCGCGGGGGGCTCCTACGAGCAGTACTTC
j_gene: TRBJ2-7
abundance: few
v_gene: TRBV7-2
d_gene: TRBD2
len: 14

CDR3aa: CSAPLFADTQYF
CDR3nt: TGCAGTGCTCCACTCTTCGCAGATACGCAGTATTTT
j_gene: TRBJ2-3
abundance: many
v_gene: TRBV20-1
d_gene: .
len: 12

CDR3aa: CASSIEGYDNQPQHF
CDR3nt: TGTGCCAGCAGTATCGAGGGTTACGACAATCAGCCCCAGCATTTT
j_gene: TRBJ1-5
abundance: .
v_gene: TRBV12-3/TRBV12-4
d_gene: .
len: 15

CDR3aa: CASSLIGTSGETQYF
CDR3nt: TGTGCCAGCAGCTTAATAGGGACTAGCGGGGAGACCCAGTACTTC
j_gene: TRBJ2-5
abundance: many
v_gene: TRBV7-6
d_gene: TRBD2
len: 15

CDR3aa: CASSLGQGNTIYF
CDR3nt: TGTGCCAGCAGCCTCGGACAGGGAAACACCATATATTTT
j_gene: TRBJ1-3
abundance: many
v_gene: TRBV7-9
d_gene: .
len: 13

CDR3aa: CASSGQAYEQYF
CDR3nt: TGTGCCAGCAGCGGCCAAGCGTACGAGCAGTACTTC
j_gene: TRBJ2-7
abundance: many
v_gene: TRBV4-2
d_gene: .
len: 12

CDR3aa: CASSYSTGGNEKLFF
CDR3nt: TGTGCCAGCAGTTACTCGACAGGGGGTAACGAAAAACTGTTTTTT
j_gene: TRBJ1-4
abundance: many
v_gene: TRBV6-5
d_gene: TRBD1
len: 15

CDR3aa: CASSPLKGNAGNTIYF
CDR3nt: TGTGCCAGCTCACCACTTAAAGGGAATGCCGGAAACACCATATATTTT
j_gene: TRBJ1-3
abundance: .
v_gene: TRBV18
d_gene: .
len: 16

CDR3aa: CSARLWTGAHYGYTF
CDR3nt: TGCAGTGCTAGATTATGGACAGGGGCCCACTATGGCTACACCTTC
j_gene: TRBJ1-2
abundance: many
v_gene: TRBV20-1
d_gene: TRBD1
len: 15

CDR3aa: CALQQQGEAGYTF
CDR3nt: TGTGCCCTCCAGCAACAGGGGGAGGCTGGCTACACCTTC
j_gene: TRBJ1-2
abundance: few
v_gene: TRBV28
d_gene: TRBD1
len: 13

CDR3aa: CSAQRGTGHGYTF
CDR3nt: TGCAGCGCCCAACGGGGGACAGGGCACGGCTACACCTTC
j_gene: TRBJ1-2
abundance: .
v_gene: TRBV29-1
d_gene: TRBD1
len: 13

CDR3aa: CASSFWGATTTDTQYF
CDR3nt: TGTGCCAGCAGTTTTTGGGGGGCTACGACCACAGATACGCAGTATTTT
j_gene: TRBJ2-3
abundance: few
v_gene: TRBV28
d_gene: .
len: 16

CDR3aa: CASSLRLAGYQETQYF
CDR3nt: TGCGCCAGCAGCTTGAGACTAGCGGGGTACCAAGAGACCCAGTACTTC
j_gene: TRBJ2-5
abundance: many
v_gene: TRBV5-1
d_gene: TRBD2
len: 16

CDR3aa: CASSYRGLPNNEQFF
CDR3nt: TGTGCCAGCAGCTACAGGGGGCTTCCTAACAATGAGCAGTTCTTC
j_gene: TRBJ2-1
abundance: many
v_gene: TRBV28
d_gene: TRBD1
len: 15

CDR3aa: CASSLQAGDTGELFF
CDR3nt: TGCGCCAGCAGCTTGCAAGCGGGGGATACCGGGGAGCTGTTTTTT
j_gene: TRBJ2-2
abundance: many
v_gene: TRBV5-1
d_gene: TRBD2
len: 15

CDR3aa: CSASSEGGINEKLFF
CDR3nt: TGCAGTGCTAGCTCTGAAGGGGGAATTAATGAAAAACTGTTTTTT
j_gene: TRBJ1-4
abundance: .
v_gene: TRBV20-1
d_gene: .
len: 15

CDR3aa: CASSLASSGASYEQYF
CDR3nt: TGTGCCAGCAGCTTGGCCTCTAGCGGGGCCTCCTACGAGCAGTACTTC
j_gene: TRBJ2-7
abundance: many
v_gene: TRBV12-3/TRBV12-4
d_gene: TRBD2
len: 16

CDR3aa: CASSSRLAGGPGTGELFF
CDR3nt: TGTGCCAGCAGCTCCAGACTAGCGGGAGGGCCGGGCACCGGGGAGCTGTTTTTT
j_gene: TRBJ2-2
abundance: .
v_gene: TRBV7-8
d_gene: TRBD2
len: 18

CDR3aa: CASSLNGLAKNIQYF
CDR3nt: TGTGCCAGCAGCTTGAACGGTCTAGCCAAAAACATTCAGTACTTC
j_gene: TRBJ2-4
abundance: .
v_gene: TRBV5-4
d_gene: .
len: 15

CDR3aa: CASSQGRTYAPLHF
CDR3nt: TGTGCCAGCAGCCAAGGAAGGACTTACGCACCCCTCCACTTT
j_gene: TRBJ1-6
abundance: .
v_gene: TRBV3-1
d_gene: .
len: 14

CDR3aa: CASSLVGYGNTIYF
CDR3nt: TGCGCCAGCAGCTTGGTAGGGTACGGAAACACCATATATTTT
j_gene: TRBJ1-3
abundance: .
v_gene: TRBV5-1
d_gene: .
len: 14

CDR3aa: CSVEGTSGTNEQYF
CDR3nt: TGCAGCGTTGAAGGGACAAGTGGGACCAACGAGCAGTACTTC
j_gene: TRBJ2-7
abundance: many
v_gene: TRBV29-1
d_gene: .
len: 14

CDR3aa: CSAYRDPGRTSGEQFF
CDR3nt: TGCAGTGCTTATCGGGACCCCGGACGCACAAGCGGTGAGCAGTTCTTC
j_gene: TRBJ2-1
abundance: many
v_gene: TRBV20-1
d_gene: .
len: 16

CDR3aa: CASSLERGAPLHF
CDR3nt: TGTGCCAGCAGCTTAGAAAGGGGCGCACCCCTCCACTTT
j_gene: TRBJ1-6
abundance: .
v_gene: TRBV11-2
d_gene: .
len: 13

CDR3aa: CASSFHPGMYTEAFF
CDR3nt: TGTGCCAGCAGTTTCCATCCAGGGATGTACACTGAAGCTTTCTTT
j_gene: TRBJ1-1
abundance: few
v_gene: TRBV28
d_gene: .
len: 15

CDR3aa: CASSTGRGGNQPQHF
CDR3nt: TGTGCCAGCAGCACCGGGAGGGGTGGCAATCAGCCCCAGCATTTT
j_gene: TRBJ1-5
abundance: many
v_gene: TRBV7-6
d_gene: .
len: 15

CDR3aa: CASSLGSFGAFF
CDR3nt: TGCGCCAGCAGCTTGGGGTCCTTCGGGGCTTTCTTT
j_gene: TRBJ1-1
abundance: many
v_gene: TRBV5-1
d_gene: .
len: 12

CDR3aa: CASSQSPGGLNEQFF
CDR3nt: TGTGCCAGCAGCCAAAGCCCAGGCGGATTAAATGAGCAGTTCTTC
j_gene: TRBJ2-1
abundance: many
v_gene: TRBV3-1
d_gene: .
len: 15

CDR3aa: CSAKPLAGQGANYGYTF
CDR3nt: TGCAGTGCTAAACCTTTGGCCGGACAGGGGGCGAACTATGGCTACACCTTC
j_gene: TRBJ1-2
abundance: many
v_gene: TRBV20-1
d_gene: TRBD1
len: 17

CDR3aa: CASCLGGLGNQPQHF
CDR3nt: TGTGCCAGCTGTCTGGGTGGCCTTGGCAATCAGCCCCAGCATTTT
j_gene: TRBJ1-5
abundance: few
v_gene: TRBV28
d_gene: .
len: 15

CDR3aa: CASSDQGRLKVNTEAFF
CDR3nt: TGTGCCAGCAGCGACCAAGGACGTCTTAAAGTGAACACTGAAGCTTTCTTT
j_gene: TRBJ1-1
abundance: many
v_gene: TRBV7-9
d_gene: .
len: 17

CDR3aa: CASSPTGKIYEQYF
CDR3nt: TGTGCCAGCAGTCCCACGGGTAAGATCTACGAGCAGTACTTC
j_gene: TRBJ2-7
abundance: many
v_gene: TRBV6-1
d_gene: .
len: 14

CDR3aa: CASSLTGPNTGELFF
CDR3nt: TGTGCCAGCAGTTTAACGGGTCCGAACACCGGGGAGCTGTTTTTT
j_gene: TRBJ2-2
abundance: many
v_gene: TRBV27
d_gene: .
len: 15

CDR3aa: CASSHERNTEAFF
CDR3nt: TGTGCCAGCAGCCATGAGAGGAACACTGAAGCTTTCTTT
j_gene: TRBJ1-1
abundance: .
v_gene: TRBV3-1
d_gene: .
len: 13

CDR3aa: CASSIKSVPNTEAFF
CDR3nt: TGTGCCAGTAGTATCAAGTCCGTTCCAAACACTGAAGCTTTCTTT
j_gene: TRBJ1-1
abundance: .
v_gene: TRBV19
d_gene: .
len: 15

CDR3aa: CASILGLAGGPEYNEQFF
CDR3nt: TGTGCCAGCATCCTCGGACTAGCGGGGGGGCCCGAATACAATGAGCAGTTCTTC
j_gene: TRBJ2-1
abundance: many
v_gene: TRBV12-3/TRBV12-4
d_gene: TRBD2
len: 18

CDR3aa: CASSFVGQGTTQYF
CDR3nt: TGTGCCAGCAGTTTCGTCGGACAGGGGACGACCCAGTACTTC
j_gene: TRBJ2-5
abundance: .
v_gene: TRBV28
d_gene: TRBD1
len: 14

CDR3aa: CASRWTSGETQYF
CDR3nt: TGTGCCAGCAGATGGACTAGCGGAGAGACCCAGTACTTC
j_gene: TRBJ2-5
abundance: .
v_gene: TRBV6-1
d_gene: TRBD2
len: 13

CDR3aa: CASSQGTSGYNEQFF
CDR3nt: TGCGCCAGCAGCCAAGGGACTAGCGGTTACAATGAGCAGTTCTTC
j_gene: TRBJ2-1
abundance: many
v_gene: TRBV4-3
d_gene: TRBD2
len: 15

CDR3aa: CASRPGPPLPYGTFF
CDR3nt: TGTGCCAGCAGACCGGGGCCGCCACTCCCTTATGGAACTTTCTTT
j_gene: TRBJ1-1
abundance: many
v_gene: TRBV28
d_gene: .
len: 15

CDR3aa: CASSEYIRDRGGEKLFF
CDR3nt: TGTGCCAGCAGTGAATATATTCGGGACAGGGGTGGCGAAAAACTGTTTTTT
j_gene: TRBJ1-4
abundance: few
v_gene: TRBV25-1
d_gene: TRBD1
len: 17

CDR3aa: CSARDRLGFDGYTF
CDR3nt: TGCAGTGCTAGAGACAGGTTGGGTTTTGATGGCTACACCTTC
j_gene: TRBJ1-2
abundance: .
v_gene: TRBV20-1
d_gene: .
len: 14

CDR3aa: CATSRGYSGVTDTQYF
CDR3nt: TGTGCCACCAGCAGAGGTTATTCAGGCGTCACAGATACGCAGTATTTT
j_gene: TRBJ2-3
abundance: many
v_gene: TRBV15
d_gene: .
len: 16

CDR3aa: CASTRPSGTGKYNEQFF
CDR3nt: TGTGCCAGCACCCGCCCGAGCGGGACAGGAAAATACAATGAGCAGTTCTTC
j_gene: TRBJ2-1
abundance: many
v_gene: TRBV6-1
d_gene: .
len: 17

CDR3aa: CASSSPRQVGQPQHF
CDR3nt: TGTGCCAGCAGTTCTCCCCGACAGGTAGGGCAGCCCCAGCATTTT
j_gene: TRBJ1-5
abundance: .
v_gene: TRBV28
d_gene: .
len: 15

CDR3aa: CASSLAGTEETQYF
CDR3nt: TGCGCCAGCAGCTTGGCCGGGACAGAAGAGACCCAGTACTTC
j_gene: TRBJ2-5
abundance: few
v_gene: TRBV5-1
d_gene: TRBD1
len: 14

CDR3aa: CASSATGLAGPIQYF
CDR3nt: TGCGCCAGCAGCGCGACAGGACTAGCGGGACCCATCCAGTACTTC
j_gene: TRBJ2-5
abundance: few
v_gene: TRBV5-1
d_gene: TRBD2
len: 15

CDR3aa: CAIRGPPGEKLFF
CDR3nt: TGTGCCATCAGGGGACCCCCCGGGGAAAAACTGTTTTTT
j_gene: TRBJ1-4
abundance: few
v_gene: TRBV10-3
d_gene: .
len: 13

CDR3aa: CASSLGSSMNTEAFF
CDR3nt: TGTGCCAGCAGCTTAGGTTCCTCAATGAACACTGAAGCTTTCTTT
j_gene: TRBJ1-1
abundance: few
v_gene: TRBV7-9
d_gene: .
len: 15

CDR3aa: CASNSEPMNTEAFF
CDR3nt: TGTGCCAGTAACTCAGAACCGATGAACACTGAAGCTTTCTTT
j_gene: TRBJ1-1
abundance: few
v_gene: TRBV28
d_gene: .
len: 14

CDR3aa: CASSPRQGTRFGNTIYF
CDR3nt: TGTGCCAGCAGTCCCAGACAGGGAACCCGGTTTGGAAACACCATATATTTT
j_gene: TRBJ1-3
abundance: many
v_gene: TRBV12-3/TRBV12-4
d_gene: TRBD1
len: 17

CDR3aa: CASSSGGGGNTEAFF
CDR3nt: TGTGCCAGCAGCTCCGGCGGGGGTGGAAACACTGAAGCTTTCTTT
j_gene: TRBJ1-1
abundance: many
v_gene: TRBV9
d_gene: .
len: 15

CDR3aa: CATSRDTVNNEQFF
CDR3nt: TGTGCCACCAGCAGAGATACCGTGAACAATGAGCAGTTCTTC
j_gene: TRBJ2-1
abundance: many
v_gene: TRBV15
d_gene: .
len: 14